Below are 28 T cell receptor beta chains sequenced from a single sample in a study of T-cell memory formation after mild COVID-19. TCRdb called the 5' RACE reads again in MiXCR, with one record for every CDR3 protein. This table has around 200,000 distinct CDR3 sequences, roughly 20% appearing once. What was sequenced was PBMCs or a T cell subset sorted from them (not recorded which). These receptors all stem from a man between 18 and 35 years old who had mild COVID-19 (a few samples of this study predate the infection). Cell type and time point are not known.

This clonotype was detected only a few times. The chain recombines TRBV11-1 with TRBJ2-1, with D tentatively TRBD1 (5 bases). Germline CDR1 and CDR2: SGHAT and FQDESV (reference sequence). This CDR3 is 14 amino acids long. V shed 3 bases and J shed 9 bases, with 15 bases lying between them. As DNA, the CDR3 is TGTGCCAGCAGCTTCCAGGGTCCAGGGCTTGAGCAGTTCTTC. Amino acid sequence: CASSFQGPGLEQFF. The full variable domain, completed using reference TRBV11-1 and TRBJ2-1, is EAEVAQSPRYKITEKSQAVAFWCDPISGHATLYWYRQILGQGPELLVQFQDESVVDDSQLPKDRFSAERLKGVDSTLKIQPAELGDSAMYLCASSFQGPGLEQFFGPGTRLTVL.

This clonotype has a handful of counts. The chain combines TRBV6-2 or TRBV6-3 with TRBJ1-1; the D gene is possibly TRBD1 (5 bases). The CDR3 is 13 residues long. V was trimmed by 7 bases and J by 1 base, leaving 10 bases between them. Germline loops: CDR1 MNHEY, CDR2 SVGEGT. The CDR3 DNA reads TGTGCCAGCACCCGGCAGGGGAACACTGAAGCTTTCTTT. Encoded protein: CASTRQGNTEAFF.

The sample holds a few counts of this clonotype. The chain joins TRBV20-1 to TRBJ2-3; 9 bases match TRBD2. CDR1 and CDR2 from the germline V gene are DFQATT and SNEGSKA (reference sequence). The V gene end was trimmed by 3 bases and the J gene end by 4 bases; junction bases not matched to a gene: 2. There are 13 residues in the CDR3. In DNA, the CDR3 is TGCAGTGCTAGTGGGACTAGCCCAGATACGCAGTATTTT. This encodes CSASGTSPDTQYF.

The chain uses TRBV29-1 and TRBJ1-2, with D unclear. Germline V gives CDR1 SQVTM, CDR2 ANQGSEA. CDR3 length: 12 amino acids. V lost 7 bases, J lost 2 bases, and 11 bases lay in between. The CDR3 DNA is TGCAGCGCCTCCCGCGGGAACTATGGCTACACCTTC. It specifies CSASRGNYGYTF.

The chain recombines TRBV12-3 or TRBV12-4 with TRBJ1-2; unclear D gene. V gave up 5 bases and J gave up 6 bases, with 16 bases separating them. The CDR3 is 14 amino acids. The CDR3 here is CASSPPRAWNGYTF. The CDR3 DNA follows: TGTGCCAGCAGTCCGCCGCGGGCCTGGAATGGCTACACCTTC.

The V and J genes are TRBV7-2 and TRBJ2-2; D is perhaps TRBD1 or TRBD2 (5 bases each). CDR3 size: 14 residues. Per germline, CDR1 SGHTA and CDR2 FQGNSA. V was trimmed by 5 bases and J by 5 bases, leaving 12 bases between them. The CDR3 DNA follows: TGTGCCAGCAGCCTAGGGGTAGCGACCGGGGAGCTGTTTTTT. Protein: CASSLGVATGELFF.

At least ten counts were recorded for this clonotype. The chain uses TRBV12-3 or TRBV12-4 and TRBJ2-7, with a tentative D call TRBD1 (6 bases). The CDR3 sequence is 14 residues long. V was shortened by 5 bases and J by 2 bases, with 13 bases between the two germline ends. The chain's CDR3 is CASSHDRFPYEQYF. The DNA for the CDR3 is TGTGCCAGCAGTCATGACAGGTTCCCCTACGAGCAGTACTTC.

This chain uses TRBV12-3 or TRBV12-4 with TRBJ2-5; D might be TRBD2 (5 bases). The CDR3 contains 12 residues. Trimming took 7 bases from V and 3 from J, leaving 9 bases between them. Written as DNA, the CDR3 is TGTGCCAGCAAGCGGCAGGAAGAGACCCAGTACTTC. This gives the protein CASKRQEETQYF.

The chain recombines TRBV7-6 with TRBJ2-1, with TRBD2 matching over 7 bases. Germline V gives CDR1 SGHVS, CDR2 FNYEAQ. The CDR3 runs 16 residues. V shed 2 bases, J shed 3 bases, and the junction held 7 bases outside the gene matches. The CDR3 region has the DNA TGTGCCAGCAGCTTACCAGCGGGGTCGAGCTACAATGAGCAGTTCTTC. It codes for CASSLPAGSSYNEQFF. Supplemented by reference TRBV7-6 and TRBJ2-1, the full variable domain reads GAGVSQSPRYKVTKRGQDVALRCDPISGHVSLYWYRQALGQGPEFLTYFNYEAQQDKSGLPNDRFSAERPEGSISTLTIQRTEQRDSAMYRCASSLPAGSSYNEQFFGPGTRLTVL.

This clonotype was seen a single time. V and J are TRBV5-6 and TRBJ2-7; 8 bases line up with TRBD1. Germline CDR1 SGHDT, CDR2 YYEEEE. The CDR3 runs 14 residues. The trim removed 0 bases at V and 7 bases at J, leaving 6 bases unmatched. In DNA, the CDR3 is TGTGCCAGCAGCTTGGGCAGGGGGCCGAGGGAGCAGTACTTC. Its translation is CASSLGRGPREQYF.

The chain employs TRBV7-3 and TRBJ2-3; no clear D gene. V was cut by 5 bases and J by 6 bases, with 18 bases left in between. The CDR3 sequence is 15 residues long. Germline CDR1 is SGHTA and CDR2 is FQGTGA. CDR3 region: CASSPSFLRTDTQYF. In nucleotides, the CDR3 is TGTGCCAGCAGCCCTTCGTTCCTCCGGACGGATACGCAGTATTTT.

This clonotype has only a few counts. The chain couples TRBV10-1 to TRBJ2-2; D call uncertain. The CDR3 has 14 amino acids. CDR1 and CDR2 from the germline V gene are WNHNN and SYGVQD (reference sequence). Trimming took 4 bases from V and 5 from J, leaving 11 bases between them. The CDR3 DNA reads TGCGCCAGCAGTGCTAGGTTGTCTACCGGGGAGCTGTTTTTT. This codes for CASSARLSTGELFF.

This clonotype showed up just a few times. The chain recombines TRBV4-1 with TRBJ2-5; 8 nucleotides agree with TRBD1. Germline V CDR1 and CDR2: MGHRA, YSYEKL. The length of the CDR3 is 14 residues. V was pared by 1 base and J by 5 bases, with 3 bases of the junction left unmatched. CDR3 region: CASSQVDREETQYF. The CDR3 DNA reads TGCGCCAGCAGCCAAGTGGACAGGGAGGAGACCCAGTACTTC.

This clonotype was counted between two and nine times. The V call is TRBV12-3 or TRBV12-4, the J call TRBJ1-5; D unresolved. CDR3 length equals 16 residues. Trimming took off 6 bases at V and 5 bases at J, with 20 bases between the two ends. CDR3 residues: CASRSGDGGRYQPQHF. The DNA for the CDR3 is TGTGCCAGCAGATCGGGTGATGGAGGACGTTATCAGCCCCAGCATTTT.

There are a few counts of this clonotype. The rearrangement uses TRBV5-1 and TRBJ1-1; the D is unclear. The CDR3 has 14 residues. The V gene lost 1 base and the J gene lost 1 base, with 8 bases spanning the gap. Germline values: CDR1 SGHRS, CDR2 YFSETQ. The chain's CDR3 is CASSLKAQNTEAFF. CDR3 nucleotides: TGCGCCAGCAGCTTGAAGGCCCAGAACACTGAAGCTTTCTTT.

This clonotype occurred many times. The V call is TRBV7-2, the J call TRBJ2-2; 16 bases map to TRBD2. The germline V gene has CDR1 SGHTA and CDR2 FQGNSA. Trimming cost V 1 base and J 4 bases; bases outside gene matches: 3. The CDR3 has 18 residues. CDR3 amino acids: CASSLEGLAGGRTGELFF. CDR3 DNA sequence: TGTGCCAGCAGCTTAGAGGGACTAGCGGGGGGGCGCACCGGGGAGCTGTTTTTT.

This clonotype was picked up many times. This chain uses TRBV7-9 with TRBJ2-5; D remains ambiguous. Germline lookup yields CDR1 SEHNR and CDR2 FQNEAQ (reference sequence). V dropped 5 bases and J dropped 0 bases, with 4 bases sitting between them. This CDR3 spans 12 amino acids. CDR3 bases: TGTGCCAGCAGCCTGTACCAAGAGACCCAGTACTTC. It translates to CASSLYQETQYF.

This clonotype has only a few counts. The chain carries TRBV9 and TRBJ1-2, with D possibly matching TRBD1 (5 bases). From germline, CDR1 is SGDLS and CDR2 YYNGEE. The CDR3 loop spans 12 amino acids. The ends were cut back, 3 bases at V and 4 bases at J, with 7 bases in the middle. The CDR3 is CASSEGSYGYTF. In DNA, the CDR3 is TGTGCCAGCAGCGAGGGGTCCTATGGCTACACCTTC. Complete variable domain (other parts from reference TRBV9 and TRBJ1-2): DSGVTQTPKHLITATGQRVTLRCSPRSGDLSVYWYQQSLDQGLQFLIQYYNGEERAKGNILERFSAQQFPDLHSELNLSSLELGDSALYFCASSEGSYGYTFGSGTRLTVV.

This chain uses TRBV5-1 with TRBJ1-1; 8 bases align to TRBD1. CDR3 size: 14 residues. V lost 4 bases and J lost 1; bases outside the gene matches: 3. The germline CDR1 and CDR2 sequences are SGHRS and YFSETQ. The chain's CDR3 is CASSATGENTEAFF. CDR3 DNA: TGCGCCAGCAGCGCGACAGGGGAGAACACTGAAGCTTTCTTT. The full variable domain, in which reference TRBV5-1 and TRBJ1-1 provide the parts outside the CDR3, is KAGVTQTPRYLIKTRGQQVTLSCSPISGHRSVSWYQQTPGQGLQFLFEYFSETQRNKGNFPGRFSGRQFSNSRSEMNVSTLELGDSALYLCASSATGENTEAFFGQGTRLTVV.

The V gene is TRBV5-1, the J gene TRBJ2-2; tentatively, D is TRBD1 (6 bases). Germline CDR1 and CDR2: SGHRS and YFSETQ. This CDR3 is built from 15 residues. V was clipped by 2 bases and J by 3 bases, with 11 bases between them. The CDR3 coding sequence is TGCGCCAGCAGCTTCGGACAGAGGGACACCGGGGAGCTGTTTTTT. This encodes CASSFGQRDTGELFF.

This chain links TRBV10-3 with TRBJ2-5; 11 nucleotides align to TRBD1. Unmatched junction bases numbered 9, after V lost 4 bases and J lost 5 bases. The germline CDR1 and CDR2 sequences are ENHRY and SYGVKD. This CDR3 has 16 amino acids. The CDR3 region is CAISASPGTGGETQYF. Here the CDR3 DNA reads TGTGCCATCAGTGCCTCCCCCGGGACAGGGGGTGAGACCCAGTACTTC.

There are a few counts of this clonotype. The rearrangement links TRBV7-2 to TRBJ2-1; 10 bases match TRBD2. V dropped 5 bases and J dropped 15; count of bases not matched to a gene: 7. Germline CDR1 reads SGHTA; CDR2 reads FQGNSA. CDR3 length: 12 residues. The CDR3 region has the DNA TGTGCCAGCAGCCAAGCGGGGGGGGCGCGGTTCTTC. It yields the protein CASSQAGGARFF.

This chain uses TRBV7-2 with TRBJ1-4; D gene uncertain. Germline-derived CDR1 and CDR2 are SGHTA and FQGNSA. CDR3 length: 14 amino acids. V was shortened by 5 bases and J by 5 bases, with 12 bases between the two germline ends. CDR3 sequence reads: CASSTRTSNEKLFF. As DNA, the CDR3 is TGTGCCAGCAGCACCCGGACTTCAAATGAAAAACTGTTTTTT.

V gene TRBV5-1 combines with J gene TRBJ2-5, with D possibly TRBD1 on 7 matching bases. Germline loops: CDR1 SGHRS, CDR2 YFSETQ. With 0 bases removed from V and 4 bases from J, the gap between germline ends came to 13 bases. The CDR3 has 15 residues. In nucleotides, the CDR3 is TGCGCCAGCAGCTTGGGACAGGGACTGTCAGAGACCCAGTACTTC. Amino acid sequence: CASSLGQGLSETQYF.

Only a few counts were recorded for this clonotype. The rearrangement joins TRBV3-1 to TRBJ1-1; D is ambiguous. The germline V and J ends were trimmed by 5 bases and 10 bases, with 14 bases remaining between them. Germline loops: CDR1 LGHDT, CDR2 YNNKEL (reference sequence). The CDR3 consists of 12 residues. The CDR3, as DNA: TGTGCCAGCAGCACACTCAGTAAGGGAGCTTTCTTT. This encodes CASSTLSKGAFF.

The table lists this clonotype with many counts. This chain links TRBV4-3 with TRBJ2-3, with D maybe TRBD2 (5 bases). Germline lookup yields CDR1 LGHNA and CDR2 YSLEER. With 1 base removed from V and 2 bases from J, the gap between germline ends came to 13 bases. CDR3 size: 16 residues. The CDR3 loop is CASSQVEGTVTDTQYF. CDR3 coding DNA: TGCGCCAGCAGCCAAGTTGAGGGAACAGTCACAGATACGCAGTATTTT.

By sample fraction, this clonotype is medium-sized (0.01 to 0.1%). The rearrangement joins TRBV5-1 to TRBJ2-3; the D gene is possibly TRBD2 (5 bases). CDR3 size: 13 residues. The germline V gene has CDR1 SGHRS and CDR2 YFSETQ. The V and J ends lost 2 bases and 3 bases respectively, with 7 bases between them. CDR3 region: CASSLEGTDTQYF. CDR3 nucleotide sequence: TGCGCCAGCAGCTTAGAGGGTACAGATACGCAGTATTTT.

This sequence joins TRBV6-5 and TRBJ2-7; D is tentatively TRBD1 or TRBD2 (6 bases each). Trimming removed 7 bases from V and 0 bases from J, with 16 bases in between. Germline lookup yields CDR1 MNHEY and CDR2 SVGAGI. The CDR3 runs 15 residues. In DNA form, the CDR3 reads TGTGCCAGCATCCCCGGGGGCAGGGGCTCCTACGAGCAGTACTTC. It codes for CASIPGGRGSYEQYF.